The 13 T cell receptor beta chains below come from one sample, sequenced in a study of OX40 agonist ivuxolimab in advanced cancers. Using immunoSEQ multiplex PCR, the repertoire was profiled, and TCRdb retains in-frame clones only, with some absent. Of approximately 68,000 clones listed, roughly 83% are singletons. Sequenced material: CD4+ or CD8+ T cells sorted from blood, taken in a trial of the OX40 agonist ivuxolimab. All receptors come from an adult with an advanced solid tumor such as melanoma, head and neck, liver or kidney cancer.

The count of this clone is one. The V call is TRBV5-6, the J call TRBJ2-7; the D gene could be TRBD1 or TRBD2 (6 bases each). The CDR3 is 15 amino acids. The germline V gene has CDR1 SGHDT and CDR2 YYEEEE. Trimming stripped 5 bases from V and 4 bases from J, with 19 bases between. The CDR3 loop reads CASSLRRGAVYEQYF. CDR3 bases: TGTGCCAGCAGTCTGCGGAGGGGGGCCGTATACGAGCAGTACTTC.

This rearrangement joins TRBV15 to TRBJ2-5; D might be TRBD1 or TRBD2, each matching 7 bases. This CDR3 has 15 amino acids. Between the trimmed V and J ends, which lost 1 base and 5 bases, there was a span of 14 bases. Per the germline V gene, CDR1 is LNHNV and CDR2 is YYDKDF (reference sequence). CDR3 residues: CATSRVHRGGETQYF. In DNA, the CDR3 is TGTGCCACCAGCAGAGTGCACAGGGGAGGGGAGACCCAGTACTTC.

V gene TRBV18 combines with J gene TRBJ2-1; D remains ambiguous. V lost 3 bases and J lost 6, with 12 bases in between. The CDR3 has 14 amino acids. Germline V CDR1 and CDR2: KGHSH, LQKENI. As DNA, the CDR3 is TGTGCCAGCTCACCGCTGGCCAGTCGCAATGAGCAGTTCTTC. It specifies CASSPLASRNEQFF.

This clone was seen more than once but under ten times. This sequence joins TRBV6-5 and TRBJ1-2, with D perhaps TRBD1 (6 bases). V was clipped by 2 bases and J by 4 bases, with 14 bases between them. The CDR3 contains 15 residues. Germline assignment: CDR1 MNHEY and CDR2 SVGAGI. The CDR3: CASSYTRGGGYGYTF. The CDR3 nucleotides read TGTGCCAGCAGTTACACGAGGGGAGGGGGCTATGGCTACACCTTC.

In its sample, this clone was seen a few times. V gene TRBV4-1 combines with J gene TRBJ1-1, with D unresolved. The CDR3 spans 15 residues. The V and J ends lost 2 bases and 1 base respectively, with 11 bases between them. The V gene's germline CDR1 is MGHRA and CDR2 YSYEKL. CDR3 DNA: TGCGCCAGCAGCCAAACCCAGATCACGAACACTGAAGCTTTCTTT. Its translation: CASSQTQITNTEAFF.

This chain joins TRBV7-9 and TRBJ1-1; D ambiguous. The CDR3 has 14 residues. Germline CDR1 is SEHNR and CDR2 is FQNEAQ (reference sequence). V was trimmed by 0 bases and J by 3 bases, leaving 8 bases between them. CDR3 DNA: TGTGCCAGCAGCTTAGCAGGGAGGGACACTGAAGCTTTCTTT. This codes for CASSLAGRDTEAFF.

V gene TRBV10-1 combines with J gene TRBJ1-4, with D unclear. This CDR3 comprises 13 residues. Looked up from germline, CDR1 is WNHNN and CDR2 is SYGVQD (reference sequence). V dropped 3 bases and J dropped 11 bases, with 13 bases sitting between them. CDR3 in amino acids: CASSELSGRKLFF. The CDR3 region has the DNA TGCGCCAGCAGTGAACTCTCCGGGCGGAAACTGTTTTTT.

The V gene is TRBV28, the J gene TRBJ2-7, with 13 bases fitting TRBD2. The J segment lost 7 bases and the V segment lost 6 bases, leaving 9 bases of the junction unmatched. Germline V gene lookup returns CDR1 MDHEN and CDR2 SYDVKM. This CDR3 contains 15 residues. CDR3 loop: CASRASGLAGREQYF. CDR3 DNA: TGTGCCAGCAGAGCTTCGGGACTAGCGGGGCGTGAGCAGTACTTC. The full variable domain, in which reference TRBV28 and TRBJ2-7 provide the parts outside the CDR3, is DVKVTQSSRYLVKRTGEKVFLECVQDMDHENMFWYRQDPGLGLRLIYFSYDVKMKEKGDIPEGYSVSREKKERFSLILESASTNQTSMYLCASRASGLAGREQYFGPGTRLTVT.

The chain uses TRBV7-3 and TRBJ2-2, with D unclear. Deletions cut 5 bases from V and 4 bases from J, with 8 bases between. Germline loops: CDR1 SGHTA, CDR2 FQGTGA. The CDR3 covers 13 residues. CDR3 coding DNA: TGTGCCAGCAGCCTCACGTTCACCGGGGAGCTGTTTTTT. Its protein product is CASSLTFTGELFF. Complete variable domain (other parts from reference TRBV7-3 and TRBJ2-2): GAGVSQTPSNKVTEKGKYVELRCDPISGHTALYWYRQSLGQGPEFLIYFQGTGAADDSGLPNDRFFAVRPEGSVSTLKIQRTERGDSAVYLCASSLTFTGELFFGEGSRLTVL.

Only a few counts were recorded for this clone. The V and J genes are TRBV7-2 and TRBJ2-7; possibly TRBD1 for D (6 bases). The CDR3 is made up of 15 amino acids. Trimming left V 7 bases short and J 3 bases short, with 19 bases between. Germline lookup yields CDR1 SGHTA and CDR2 FQGNSA. CDR3 residues: CASTQGGLALYEQYF. As DNA, the CDR3 is TGTGCCAGCACCCAAGGGGGTCTAGCCCTCTACGAGCAGTACTTC.

The chain recombines TRBV18 with TRBJ2-1; D is uncertain. Germline V gives CDR1 KGHSH, CDR2 LQKENI. The CDR3 consists of 15 residues. V lost 6 bases, J lost 0 bases, and 12 bases lay in between. DNA of the CDR3: TGTGCCAGCTCCGTGGGGATCCGCTCCTACAATGAGCAGTTCTTC. Translated: CASSVGIRSYNEQFF.

The V and J genes are TRBV5-1 and TRBJ1-2, with D tentatively TRBD1 (5 bases). Germline CDR1 SGHRS, CDR2 YFSETQ. CDR3 size: 14 residues. V lost 7 bases to trimming and J lost 0 bases, with 13 bases between them. DNA for the CDR3: TGCGCCAGCCGGGTGCAGGGTACTAACTATGGCTACACCTTC. Amino acid sequence: CASRVQGTNYGYTF.

The rearrangement joins TRBV9 to TRBJ1-4, with D maybe TRBD1 (5 bases). This CDR3 contains 15 residues. The germline V gene encodes CDR1 SGDLS and CDR2 YYNGEE. The V gene lost 4 bases and the J gene lost 1 base, with 11 bases spanning the gap. The CDR3 region is CASSTSGITNEKLFF. The CDR3 nucleotides read TGTGCCAGCAGCACCTCAGGGATAACTAATGAAAAACTGTTTTTT.